Detailed here is one T cell receptor (beta chain). Its cognate antigen is unknown. Treatment defined: roughly ten-day PBMC culture with coronavirus spike peptide pools or control peptides (ViraFEST assay). These CD4+ T cells came from an unexposed donor, sampled before the COVID-19 pandemic (2011-2018). V was clipped by 3 bases and J by 3 bases; unmatched bases: 11. Looked up from germline, CDR1 is SGHRS and CDR2 is YFSETQ. The CDR3 covers 16 residues. This sample was taken from a study of vaccination and CD4 T cells after COVID-19. In the study overall: The authors gave control cultures a CEFX pool, an HIV-1 Nef pool, or no peptide.

The assay that was used to sequence DNA from cultured CD4+ T cells was the Oncomine TCR Beta short-read assay. TCRdb fed the PCR reads into MiXCR, producing one record per CDR3 protein. The data contain about 9,700 distinct CDR3 sequences, about 48% of them singletons. The source is a human donor in good health. The chain carries TRBV5-1 and TRBJ2-7; 8 bases match TRBD1. The sequenced sample consisted of CD4+ T cells from blood, cultured in vitro. CDR3 residues: CASSWLPGQVYYEQYF. In nucleotides, the CDR3 is TGCGCCAGCAGCTGGCTACCGGGACAGGTATACTACGAGCAGTACTTC.